This T cell receptor beta chain derives from a study of T-cell reconstitution after alpha-beta-depleted transplantation in children. Unique molecular identifiers were built into the TCRbeta library. TCRdb analysed the PCR reads with MiXCR anew, one entry per CDR3 protein. The table has roughly 490,000 distinct CDR3 sequences, roughly an eighth seen once. The CDR3 is 15 residues long. V was pared by 0 bases and J by 7 bases, with 8 bases of the junction left unmatched. This clonotype was detected many times. The rearrangement joins TRBV12-3 or TRBV12-4 to TRBJ2-7, with TRBD2 matching over 8 bases. Sequencing was performed on PBMCs, mostly from graft donor cells, taken 180 days after TCRalphabeta/CD19-depleted stem cell transplant. The TCR was taken from a female patient aged 2-15 years who had a stem cell transplant for aplastic anemia, so the T cells may come from the graft donor. CDR3 bases: TGTGCCAGCAGTTTAGCGCGGGGGGCCCTTGGGGAGCAGTACTTC. This encodes CASSLARGALGEQYF.